Listed below are T cell receptor beta chains from one sample, sequenced in a study of early T cells in non-severe SARS-CoV-2 infection. MiXCR, applied by TCRdb to the 5' RACE reads, yields one record per CDR3 protein. The table includes tens of thousands of distinct CDR3 sequences, 9.5% to 15% detected once. Sequences were derived from whole blood, sampled at baseline. The receptors were gathered from an adult who was a healthcare worker with PCR-confirmed SARS-CoV-2 infection or an uninfected control (not recorded which). Each CDR3 is given with its conserved first and last residue. A D gene is named only where the DNA matches it firmly. A row's size may be missing; if present it is once, few, many or a size class.

few	TRBV5-5	TRBJ1-2	14	.	TGTGCCAGCAGCCGAGGGGAGGCTAACTATGGCTACACCTTC	CASSRGEANYGYTF
.	TRBV4-2	TRBJ2-1	19	TRBD2	TGTGCCAGCAGCCCCCGGGGGCTAGCGGGGGCCGTACTAGACAATGAGCAGTTCTTC	CASSPRGLAGAVLDNEQFF
many	TRBV6-1	TRBJ2-7	13	.	TGTGCCAGCAGTCTACAGGGAGAGTACGAGCAGTACTTC	CASSLQGEYEQYF
many	TRBV9	TRBJ1-2	14	TRBD1	TGTGCCAGCAGCAAGGGACAGGGCGGTTATGGCTACACCTTC	CASSKGQGGYGYTF
many	TRBV5-1	TRBJ2-5	12	.	TGCGCCAGCAGCTTGGATCACGAGACCCAGTACTTC	CASSLDHETQYF
many	TRBV20-1	TRBJ2-3	12	TRBD2	TGCAGTGCGCCTGGGACTAGCGGTACGCAGTATTTT	CSAPGTSGTQYF
many	TRBV5-1	TRBJ2-3	17	.	TGCGCCAGCAGCTTAAACCACAGATCCCCTAGCACAGATACGCAGTATTTT	CASSLNHRSPSTDTQYF
.	TRBV20-1	TRBJ2-2	14	.	TGCAGTGCTAGTCCCCCCCGAGGCACCGGGGAGCTGTTTTTT	CSASPPRGTGELFF
once	TRBV28	TRBJ1-2	15	TRBD1	TGTGCCAGCAGTAGGGGGACAGGGAGGTTCTATGGCTACACCTTC	CASSRGTGRFYGYTF
few	TRBV27	TRBJ2-5	16	TRBD1	TGTGCCAGCAGCTCCCGGACAGGGGGTAATCAAGAGACCCAGTACTTC	CASSSRTGGNQETQYF
.	TRBV6-1	TRBJ1-3	15	.	TGTGCCAGCAGTGAAGACGGGGCCCCTGGAAACACCATATATTTT	CASSEDGAPGNTIYF
.	TRBV3-1	TRBJ1-1	15	.	TGTGCCAGCAGCCAAGAGAACGGCTTGAGCACTGAAGCTTTCTTT	CASSQENGLSTEAFF
.	TRBV7-9	TRBJ2-3	15	TRBD2	TGTGCCAGCAGCTTGGGACGGGGGGGCGGAGATACGCAGTATTTT	CASSLGRGGGDTQYF
many	TRBV19	TRBJ1-2	12	.	TGTGCCAGTAGTACTCGGGACGGAAGCTACACCTTC	CASSTRDGSYTF
.	TRBV5-6	TRBJ2-5	11	.	TGTGCCAGCAGCTATAAAGAGACCCAGTACTTC	CASSYKETQYF
many	TRBV6-6	TRBJ1-5	16	.	TGTGCCAGCAGTCCCCGCCCGGGGCTGGATGATCAGCCCCAGCATTTT	CASSPRPGLDDQPQHF
many	TRBV6-2/TRBV6-3	TRBJ1-5	18	TRBD1	TGTGCCAGCACTCCCCCGGACAGGGGACCTCGTAGCAATCAGCCCCAGCATTTT	CASTPPDRGPRSNQPQHF
.	TRBV20-1	TRBJ1-5	14	.	TGCAGTGCTAGGTCGGAACTCTATAATCAGCCCCAGCATTTT	CSARSELYNQPQHF
few	TRBV9	TRBJ2-7	14	.	TGTGCCAGCAGAGGCGTACAGGAATACTACGAGCAGTACTTC	CASRGVQEYYEQYF
.	TRBV28	TRBJ1-6	16	.	TGTGCCAGCAGTTTAAGTTCGGGCCTCTTATCTCCACCCCTCCACTTT	CASSLSSGLLSPPLHF
few	TRBV11-2	TRBJ2-5	15	.	TGTGCCAGCACCCCCTCGAGAGGGCATGAAGAGACCCAGTACTTC	CASTPSRGHEETQYF
.	TRBV3-1	TRBJ2-7	15	.	TGTGCCAGCAGCCAAGCGCCGGACCTCGATTACGAGCAGTACTTC	CASSQAPDLDYEQYF
.	TRBV6-2/TRBV6-3	TRBJ1-6	15	TRBD1	TGTGCCAGCAGTTTTCGACAGGGTGAAGCTTCACCCCTCCACTTT	CASSFRQGEASPLHF